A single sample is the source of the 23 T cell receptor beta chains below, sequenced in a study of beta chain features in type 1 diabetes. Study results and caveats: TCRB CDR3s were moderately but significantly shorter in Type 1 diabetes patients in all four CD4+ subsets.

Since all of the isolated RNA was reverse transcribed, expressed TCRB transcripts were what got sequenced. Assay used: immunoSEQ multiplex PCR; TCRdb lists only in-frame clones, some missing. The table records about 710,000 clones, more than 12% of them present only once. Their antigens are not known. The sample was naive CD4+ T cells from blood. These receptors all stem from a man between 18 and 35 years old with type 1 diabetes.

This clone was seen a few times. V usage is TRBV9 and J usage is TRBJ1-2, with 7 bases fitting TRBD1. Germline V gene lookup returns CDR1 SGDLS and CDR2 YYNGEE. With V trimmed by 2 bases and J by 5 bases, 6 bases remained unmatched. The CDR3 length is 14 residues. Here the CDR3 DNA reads TGTGCCAGCAGCGTCGAGACAGGGCCGTATGGCTACACCTTC. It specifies CASSVETGPYGYTF. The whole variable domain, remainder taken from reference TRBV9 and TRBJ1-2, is DSGVTQTPKHLITATGQRVTLRCSPRSGDLSVYWYQQSLDQGLQFLIQYYNGEERAKGNILERFSAQQFPDLHSELNLSSLELGDSALYFCASSVETGPYGYTFGSGTRLTVV.

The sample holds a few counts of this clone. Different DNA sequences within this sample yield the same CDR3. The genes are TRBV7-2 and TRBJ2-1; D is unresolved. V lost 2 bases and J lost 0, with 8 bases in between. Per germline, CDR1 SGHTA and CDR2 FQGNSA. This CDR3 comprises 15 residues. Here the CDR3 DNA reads TGTGCCAGCAGCTTATTAGGGATCTCCTACAATGAGCAGTTCTTC. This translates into CASSLLGISYNEQFF.

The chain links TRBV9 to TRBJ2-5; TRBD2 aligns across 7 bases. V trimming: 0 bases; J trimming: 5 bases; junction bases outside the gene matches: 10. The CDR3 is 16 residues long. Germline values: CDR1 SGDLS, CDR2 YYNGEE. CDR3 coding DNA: TGTGCCAGCAGCGTAGAGGCCGGACGGGGGGAGGAGACCCAGTACTTC. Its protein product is CASSVEAGRGEETQYF.

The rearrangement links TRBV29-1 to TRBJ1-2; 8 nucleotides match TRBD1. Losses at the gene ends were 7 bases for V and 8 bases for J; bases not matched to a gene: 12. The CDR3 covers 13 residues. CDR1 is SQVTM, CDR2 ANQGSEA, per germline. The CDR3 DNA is TGCAGCGCCGGACAGGGTACGGTTGGAGGCTACACCTTC. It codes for CSAGQGTVGGYTF.

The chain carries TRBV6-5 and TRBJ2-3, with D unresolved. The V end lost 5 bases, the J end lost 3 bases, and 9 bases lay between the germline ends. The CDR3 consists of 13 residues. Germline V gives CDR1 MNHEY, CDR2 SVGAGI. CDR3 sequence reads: CASSKMGTDTQYF. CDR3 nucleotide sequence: TGTGCCAGCAGTAAGATGGGGACAGATACGCAGTATTTT.

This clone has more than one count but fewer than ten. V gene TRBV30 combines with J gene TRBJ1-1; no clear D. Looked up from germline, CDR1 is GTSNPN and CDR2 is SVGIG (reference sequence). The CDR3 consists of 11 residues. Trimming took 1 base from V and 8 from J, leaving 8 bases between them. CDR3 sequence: CAWSGWQEAFF. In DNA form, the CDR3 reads TGTGCCTGGAGTGGGTGGCAGGAAGCTTTCTTT.

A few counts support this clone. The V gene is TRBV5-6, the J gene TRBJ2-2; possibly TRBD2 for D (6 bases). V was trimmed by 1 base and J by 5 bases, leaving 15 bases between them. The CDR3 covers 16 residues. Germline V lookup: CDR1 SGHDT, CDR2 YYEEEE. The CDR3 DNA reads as TGTGCCAGCAGCTTGACGGGACTCAGGTGGACCGGGGAGCTGTTTTTT. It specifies CASSLTGLRWTGELFF.

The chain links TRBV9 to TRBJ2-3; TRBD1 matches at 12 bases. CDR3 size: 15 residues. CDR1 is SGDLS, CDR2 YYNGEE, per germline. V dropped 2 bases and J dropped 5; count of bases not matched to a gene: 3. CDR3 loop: CASSVGQGAIDTQYF. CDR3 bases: TGTGCCAGCAGCGTGGGACAGGGGGCGATAGATACGCAGTATTTT. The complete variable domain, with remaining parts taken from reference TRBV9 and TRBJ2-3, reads DSGVTQTPKHLITATGQRVTLRCSPRSGDLSVYWYQQSLDQGLQFLIQYYNGEERAKGNILERFSAQQFPDLHSELNLSSLELGDSALYFCASSVGQGAIDTQYFGPGTRLTVL.

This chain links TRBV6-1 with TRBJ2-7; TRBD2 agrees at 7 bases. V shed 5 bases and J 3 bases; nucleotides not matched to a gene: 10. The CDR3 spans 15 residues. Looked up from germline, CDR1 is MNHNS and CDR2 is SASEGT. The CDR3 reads CASSPLGGEGYEQYF. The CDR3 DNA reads TGTGCCAGCAGTCCACTTGGCGGGGAGGGCTACGAGCAGTACTTC.

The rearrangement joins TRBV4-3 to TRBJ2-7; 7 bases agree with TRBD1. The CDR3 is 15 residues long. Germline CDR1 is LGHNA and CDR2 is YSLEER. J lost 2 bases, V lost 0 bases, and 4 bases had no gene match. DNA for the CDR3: TGCGCCAGCAGCCAAGATGGGACAGCAGCCTACGAGCAGTACTTC. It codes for CASSQDGTAAYEQYF.

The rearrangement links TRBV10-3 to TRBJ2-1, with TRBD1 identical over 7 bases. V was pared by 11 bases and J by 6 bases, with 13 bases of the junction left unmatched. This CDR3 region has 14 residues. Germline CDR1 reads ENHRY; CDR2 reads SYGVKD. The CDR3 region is CAAQTGVGGNEQFF. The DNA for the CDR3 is TGTGCCGCCCAAACAGGGGTTGGTGGCAATGAGCAGTTCTTC.

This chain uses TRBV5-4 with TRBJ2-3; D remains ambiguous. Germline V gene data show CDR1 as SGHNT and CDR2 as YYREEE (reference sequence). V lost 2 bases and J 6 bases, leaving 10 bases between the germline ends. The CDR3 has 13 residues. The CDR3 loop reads CASSLSPLDTQYF. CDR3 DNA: TGTGCCAGCAGCTTAAGCCCCCTCGATACGCAGTATTTT.

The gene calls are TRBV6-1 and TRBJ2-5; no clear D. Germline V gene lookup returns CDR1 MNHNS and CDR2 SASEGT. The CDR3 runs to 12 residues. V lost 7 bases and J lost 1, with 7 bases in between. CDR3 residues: CASIGIQETQYF. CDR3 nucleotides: TGTGCCAGCATTGGCATCCAAGAGACCCAGTACTTC.

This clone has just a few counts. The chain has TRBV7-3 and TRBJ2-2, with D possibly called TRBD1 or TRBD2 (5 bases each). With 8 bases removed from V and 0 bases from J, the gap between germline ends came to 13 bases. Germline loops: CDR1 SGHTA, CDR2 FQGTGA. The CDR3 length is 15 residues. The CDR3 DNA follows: TGTGCCAGCGGGGGTGGTACAGCGAACACCGGGGAGCTGTTTTTT. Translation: CASGGGTANTGELFF.

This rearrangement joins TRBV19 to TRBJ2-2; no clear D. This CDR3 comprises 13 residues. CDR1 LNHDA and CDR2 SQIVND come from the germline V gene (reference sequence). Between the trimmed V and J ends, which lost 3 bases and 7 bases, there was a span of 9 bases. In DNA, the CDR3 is TGTGCCAGTAGTATCTATCCCCACGGGGAGCTGTTTTTT. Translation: CASSIYPHGELFF.

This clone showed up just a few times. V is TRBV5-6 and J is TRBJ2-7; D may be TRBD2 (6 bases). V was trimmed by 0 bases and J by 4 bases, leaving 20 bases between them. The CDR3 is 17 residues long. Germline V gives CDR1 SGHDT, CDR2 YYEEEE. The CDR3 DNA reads TGTGCCAGCAGCTTGGGTCTTCTGGGAGGACCTCTATACGAGCAGTACTTC. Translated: CASSLGLLGGPLYEQYF. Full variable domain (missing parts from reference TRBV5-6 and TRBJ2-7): DAGVTQSPTHLIKTRGQQVTLRCSPKSGHDTVSWYQQALGQGPQFIFQYYEEEERQRGNFPDRFSGHQFPNYSSELNVNALLLGDSALYLCASSLGLLGGPLYEQYFGPGTRLTVT.

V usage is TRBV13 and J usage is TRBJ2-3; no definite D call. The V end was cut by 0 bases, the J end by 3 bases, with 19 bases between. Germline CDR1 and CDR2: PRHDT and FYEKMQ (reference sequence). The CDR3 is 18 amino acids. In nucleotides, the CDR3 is TGTGCCAGCAGCTTAGGTCTATTAGTGGGCCAACAAACAGATACGCAGTATTTT. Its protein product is CASSLGLLVGQQTDTQYF.

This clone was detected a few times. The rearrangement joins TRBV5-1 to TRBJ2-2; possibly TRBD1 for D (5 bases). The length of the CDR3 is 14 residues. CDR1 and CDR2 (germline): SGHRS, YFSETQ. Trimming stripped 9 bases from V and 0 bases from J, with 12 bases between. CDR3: CATQAGTNTGELFF. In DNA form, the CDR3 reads TGCGCCACCCAAGCAGGGACGAACACCGGGGAGCTGTTTTTT.

Here the CDR3 DNA reads TGTGCCAGCACTCGGGAAGGGAACACTGAAGCTTTCTTT. This gives the protein CASTREGNTEAFF. V is TRBV28 and J is TRBJ1-1; the D is unclear. CDR3 length equals 13 residues. In germline, CDR1 is MDHEN, CDR2 SYDVKM. Trimming pared 7 bases from V and 1 base from J, leaving 10 bases between.

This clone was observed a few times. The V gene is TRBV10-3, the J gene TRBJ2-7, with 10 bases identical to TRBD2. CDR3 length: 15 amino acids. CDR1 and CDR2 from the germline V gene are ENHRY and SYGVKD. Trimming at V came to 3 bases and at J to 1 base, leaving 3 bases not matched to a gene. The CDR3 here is CAISESSGRSYEQYF. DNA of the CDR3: TGTGCCATCAGTGAATCTAGCGGGAGATCCTACGAGCAGTACTTC.

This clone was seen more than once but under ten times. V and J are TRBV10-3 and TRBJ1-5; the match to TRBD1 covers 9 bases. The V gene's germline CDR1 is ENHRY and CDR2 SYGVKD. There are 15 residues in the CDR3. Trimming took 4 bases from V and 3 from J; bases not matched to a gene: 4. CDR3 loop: CAISGRTGDNQPQHF. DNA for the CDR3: TGTGCCATCAGTGGTAGGACAGGGGACAATCAGCCCCAGCATTTT.

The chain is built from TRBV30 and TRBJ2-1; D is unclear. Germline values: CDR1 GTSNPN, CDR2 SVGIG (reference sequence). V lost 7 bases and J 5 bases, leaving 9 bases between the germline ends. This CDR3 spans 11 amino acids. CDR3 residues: CASQLDNEQFF. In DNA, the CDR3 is TGTGCCTCCCAGCTCGACAATGAGCAGTTCTTC. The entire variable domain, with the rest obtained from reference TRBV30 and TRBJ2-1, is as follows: SQTIHQWPATLVQPVGSPLSLECTVEGTSNPNLYWYRQAAGRGLQLLFYSVGIGQISSEVPQNLSASRPQDRQFILSSKKLLLSDSGFYLCASQLDNEQFFGPGTRLTVL.

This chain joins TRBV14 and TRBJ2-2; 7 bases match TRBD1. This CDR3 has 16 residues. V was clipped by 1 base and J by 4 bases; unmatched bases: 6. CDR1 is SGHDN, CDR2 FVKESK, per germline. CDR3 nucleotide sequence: TGTGCCAGCAGCCAAGCGGACAGGCACTTCACCGGGGAGCTGTTTTTT. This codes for CASSQADRHFTGELFF.